This T cell receptor (beta chain) was observed in a study of T cells in women clearing cervical HPV infection. Study background: Blood came at first lesion visit for cases, post-clearance for controls.

Germline V gene data show CDR1 as LNHDA and CDR2 as SQIVND (reference sequence). This CDR3 region has 14 residues. V gave up 6 bases and J gave up 2 bases; unmatched junction bases: 4. Sequencing was performed with immunoSEQ multiplex PCR; in TCRdb, only in-frame clones are kept and a portion is missing. The sample totals around 30,000 clones. For this clone: The read stops 3 residues short of the end of the CDR3; the missing end is completed from the germline J gene.

V usage is TRBV19 and J usage is TRBJ1-2; 9 bases align to TRBD1. Sample: blood buffy coat. The sequence was collected from a woman aged 18 to 75 with a cervical HPV16 infection that either progressed to CIN3+ or cleared (not recorded which). CDR3 DNA (partial): TGTGCCAGTAGCAGAGGACAGGGGAACTATGGC. It translates to CASSRGQGNYG. The whole CDR3 reads CASSRGQGNYGYTF.